This T cell receptor (beta chain) was sequenced in a study of shared clonotypes between healthy human individuals. Study at large: Per donor, three plates held CD4 naive cells, three held CD4 memory, two held CD8 naive and one held CD8 memory.

General study findings and limits: The low donor count limited represented genetic and exposure-history diversity. Estimated clonotype richness was generally higher in naive than memory subsets.

This clone has only a few counts. As yet, its antigen is unknown. This CDR3 is also generated by other DNA sequences in the sample. This table comes from immunoSEQ multiplex PCR, and its TCRdb copy is limited to in-frame clones, with some not included. The sample carries some 1,100,000 clones, about 80% recorded once. This receptor was identified in a man between 18 and 29 years old in good health. Some clones in this sample may be carry-over from other donors' samples. Sequencing was done on a sample of memory CD4+ T cells from PBMCs. Subset meaning: CD45RA-negative fraction.

The DNA for the CDR3 is TGTGCCAGCAGTGCCTACAATGAGCAGTTCTTC. Protein product: CASSAYNEQFF. The chain joins TRBV2 to TRBJ2-1, with D hard to call. CDR1 is SNHLY and CDR2 is FYNNEI in the germline V gene. The CDR3 contains 11 residues. Between the trimmed V and J ends, which lost 4 bases and 2 bases, there was a span of 0 bases.